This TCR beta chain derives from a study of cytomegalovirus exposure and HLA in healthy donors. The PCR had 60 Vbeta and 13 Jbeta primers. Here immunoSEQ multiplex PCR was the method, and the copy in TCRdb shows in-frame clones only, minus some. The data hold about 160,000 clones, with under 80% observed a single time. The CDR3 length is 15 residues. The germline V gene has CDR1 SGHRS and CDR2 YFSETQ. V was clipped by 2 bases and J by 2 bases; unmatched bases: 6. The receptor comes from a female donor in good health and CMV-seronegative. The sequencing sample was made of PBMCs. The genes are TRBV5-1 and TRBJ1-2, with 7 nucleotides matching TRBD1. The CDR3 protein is CASSLDRASNYGYTF. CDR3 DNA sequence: TGCGCCAGCAGCTTAGACAGGGCTTCGAACTATGGCTACACCTTC.